The source of this TCR beta chain is a study of cytomegalovirus exposure and HLA in healthy donors. The CDR3 is 14 amino acids. V was trimmed by 5 bases and J by 18 bases, leaving 23 bases between them. Germline loops: CDR1 SEHNR, CDR2 FQNEAQ (reference sequence). Primers for the PCR totalled 60 Vbeta and 13 Jbeta. Authors' data handling: In a later analysis, about 11 million of 75 million to 90 million unique beta chains occurred in at least two donors. The table came from immunoSEQ multiplex PCR; TCRdb's copy has only in-frame clones and leaves some out. V, J and clone size derive from that table, while D and trimming were established from the DNA sequence. The table has 130,000 or so clones, more than 70% seen once.

This TCR derives from a male donor in good health and CMV-seronegative. This chain connects TRBV7-9 to TRBJ1-6; D possibly corresponds to TRBD1 (6 bases). The source material was PBMCs. In DNA form, the CDR3 reads TGTGCCAGCAGCCTACAGGGAGCGGGGGACCAAAGCCACTTT. Translated, it gives CASSLQGAGDQSHF.